The 21 T cell receptor beta chains reported below all come from one sample, sequenced in a study of blood T cell repertoires in COVID-19. Repertoires were generated with immunoSEQ multiplex PCR, while TCRdb's copy carries only in-frame clones and drops some. This table has 190,000 or so clones, more than 80% appearing once. Sequenced: PBMCs or T cells enriched from blood (not recorded which). The origin of the receptors is a man aged 40-49 years who had recovered from COVID-19.

The chain couples TRBV30 to TRBJ2-1; 9 bases match TRBD2. Germline V CDR1 and CDR2: GTSNPN, SVGIG (reference sequence). J was trimmed by 6 bases and V by 1 base; bases with no gene match: 4. The length of the CDR3 is 14 residues. The chain's CDR3 is CAWSGGGRGNEQFF. The CDR3 coding sequence is TGTGCCTGGAGTGGGGGCGGGAGGGGCAATGAGCAGTTCTTC.

The genes are TRBV6-5 and TRBJ1-3; unclear D gene. The CDR3 is made up of 15 amino acids. V was cut by 6 bases and J by 0 bases, with 12 bases left in between. Germline V gene lookup returns CDR1 MNHEY and CDR2 SVGAGI. The CDR3 reads CASSLSFYSGNTIYF. The CDR3 DNA is TGTGCCAGCAGCCTTAGTTTTTACTCTGGAAACACCATATATTTT.

The rearrangement links TRBV9 to TRBJ2-2; no clear D. CDR3 length: 15 residues. Trimming removed 0 bases at V and 0 bases at J, with 6 bases between. Germline loops: CDR1 SGDLS, CDR2 YYNGEE. CDR3 amino acids: CASSVGGTNTGELFF. Written as DNA, the CDR3 is TGTGCCAGCAGCGTAGGAGGTACGAACACCGGGGAGCTGTTTTTT.

CDR3 bases: TGTGCTAGCGGAGGGACTACTAGCTCCTACGAGCAGTACTTC. Translating gives CASGGTTSSYEQYF. This chain links TRBV12-5 with TRBJ2-7, with 7 nucleotides matching TRBD2. J gave up 0 bases and V 9 bases, and 8 bases lay outside the gene matches. CDR3 size: 14 residues. Germline V gives CDR1 LGHNT, CDR2 FRNRAP.

This clone was found once. The rearrangement joins TRBV5-4 to TRBJ2-7, with 10 bases identical to TRBD2. This CDR3 contains 15 residues. V was pared by 3 bases and J by 2 bases, with 5 bases of the junction left unmatched. CDR1 and CDR2 from the germline V gene are SGHNT and YYREEE (reference sequence). In nucleotides, the CDR3 is TGTGCCAGCAGCTGGGCCGGGACTAGCGCCTACGAGCAGTACTTC. This encodes CASSWAGTSAYEQYF. Full variable domain (remainder filled in from reference TRBV5-4 and TRBJ2-7): ETGVTQSPTHLIKTRGQQVTLRCSSQSGHNTVSWYQQALGQGPQFIFQYYREEENGRGNFPPRFSGLQFPNYSSELNVNALELDDSALYLCASSWAGTSAYEQYFGPGTRLTVT.

The rearrangement uses TRBV12-3 or TRBV12-4 and TRBJ1-2; D not certain. V dropped 6 bases and J dropped 4 bases, with 12 bases sitting between them. There are 13 residues in the CDR3. The CDR3 DNA follows: TGTGCCAGCAGCCCTATAAGTACCTATGGCTACACCTTC. This codes for CASSPISTYGYTF.

This chain links TRBV6-5 with TRBJ1-1; the D is unclear. V was pared by 5 bases and J by 0 bases, with 10 bases between. Germline CDR1 is MNHEY and CDR2 is SVGAGI. The CDR3 runs to 14 residues. DNA of the CDR3: TGTGCCAGCAGTCCAATAACAATGAACACTGAAGCTTTCTTT. Residues: CASSPITMNTEAFF.

The rearrangement joins TRBV5-6 to TRBJ1-1; D is uncertain. The CDR3 totals 15 residues. In germline, CDR1 is SGHDT, CDR2 YYEEEE. The V and J ends lost 4 bases and 2 bases respectively, with 15 bases between them. CDR3 region: CASSNKDGGNTEAFF. DNA for the CDR3: TGTGCCAGCAGCAATAAGGACGGAGGTAACACTGAAGCTTTCTTT.

The rearrangement joins TRBV5-4 to TRBJ2-7; TRBD1 agrees at 9 bases. Germline V gives CDR1 SGHNT, CDR2 YYREEE (reference sequence). Losses at the gene ends were 3 bases for V and 5 bases for J; bases not matched to a gene: 3. The length of the CDR3 is 13 residues. Here the CDR3 reads CASSSTGGNEQYF. As DNA, the CDR3 is TGTGCCAGCAGCTCAACAGGGGGCAACGAGCAGTACTTC.

This clone appeared a single time. This chain links TRBV6-4 with TRBJ1-6, with D unclear. Trimming pared 10 bases from V and 8 bases from J, leaving 18 bases between. The CDR3 contains 14 residues. Germline loops: CDR1 MRHNA, CDR2 SNTAGT. The CDR3 reads CATRISGQYSPLHF. The DNA for the CDR3 is TGTGCCACCAGGATCAGCGGCCAGTATTCACCCCTCCACTTT.

The rearrangement uses TRBV18 and TRBJ2-1; 8 nucleotides match TRBD1. This CDR3 spans 15 amino acids. V shed 2 bases, J shed 3 bases, and the junction held 3 bases outside the gene matches. Germline assignment: CDR1 KGHSH and CDR2 LQKENI. CDR3 in DNA: TGTGCCAGCTCACCAGGACAGGGTCTCTACAATGAGCAGTTCTTC. The encoded protein is CASSPGQGLYNEQFF.

This chain links TRBV7-9 with TRBJ2-7; D gene ambiguous. This CDR3 contains 12 residues. From germline, CDR1 is SEHNR and CDR2 FQNEAQ (reference sequence). V was cut by 5 bases and J by 2 bases, with 7 bases left in between. CDR3 protein: CASSPLPYEQYF. Written as DNA, the CDR3 is TGTGCCAGCAGCCCCCTTCCCTACGAGCAGTACTTC.

This clone was detected only once. This chain connects TRBV2 to TRBJ1-1, with a tentative D call TRBD1 (5 bases). V gave up 8 bases and J gave up 1 base, with 14 bases separating them. This CDR3 contains 14 residues. Germline values: CDR1 SNHLY, CDR2 FYNNEI. The CDR3 here is CASEGRAGNTEAFF. The CDR3 DNA reads TGTGCCAGCGAGGGGAGGGCAGGGAACACTGAAGCTTTCTTT.

The chain carries TRBV7-2 and TRBJ2-1; TRBD2 matches 12 bases. This CDR3 is 17 amino acids long. Germline CDR1 and CDR2: SGHTA and FQGNSA. With V trimmed by 10 bases and J by 2 bases, 12 bases remained unmatched. CDR3 sequence: CAIGHGGTSGPYNEQFF. The CDR3 DNA follows: TGTGCCATTGGACACGGGGGGACTAGCGGGCCCTACAATGAGCAGTTCTTC.

The chain couples TRBV4-2 to TRBJ2-7; the match to TRBD2 covers 7 bases. This CDR3 has 14 amino acids. CDR1 is LGHNA and CDR2 is YNFKEQ in the germline V gene. The V segment lost 1 base and the J segment 3 bases; nucleotides outside the gene matches: 3. CDR3 amino acids: CASSQVTGGYEQYF. The CDR3 DNA follows: TGTGCCAGCAGCCAAGTAACGGGGGGCTACGAGCAGTACTTC.

The chain recombines TRBV30 with TRBJ2-3; 8 bases line up with TRBD2. The germline V gene encodes CDR1 GTSNPN and CDR2 SVGIG (reference sequence). J gave up 5 bases and V 3 bases, and 1 base lay outside the gene matches. The CDR3 runs 12 residues. As DNA, the CDR3 is TGTGCCTGGAGCCGGGAGGGAGATACGCAGTATTTT. Protein sequence: CAWSREGDTQYF.

In this sample, this clone turned up once. The chain links TRBV30 to TRBJ2-2; D is perhaps TRBD1 (5 bases). Germline CDR1 and CDR2: GTSNPN and SVGIG (reference sequence). The CDR3 extends over 12 amino acids. The germline V and J ends were trimmed by 4 bases and 6 bases, with 9 bases remaining between them. CDR3: CAWIGVAGELFF. DNA for the CDR3: TGTGCCTGGATAGGGGTGGCCGGGGAGCTGTTTTTT.

This chain links TRBV5-6 with TRBJ2-2; maybe TRBD1 (6 bases). Per the germline V gene, CDR1 is SGHDT and CDR2 is YYEEEE. Trimming shortened V by 2 bases and J by 6 bases, and 17 bases separated the two germline ends. The CDR3 is 16 residues long. CDR3 DNA sequence: TGTGCCAGCAGCTTAAGGGGGAGCGGATGGGCCGGGGAGCTGTTTTTT. Amino acids: CASSLRGSGWAGELFF.

This clone showed up just once. Sequence at one end of the junction differs from germline and may be a read error. The rearrangement links TRBV28 to TRBJ2-7, with 10 bases lining up with TRBD1. This CDR3 contains 17 residues. Germline V gene sequence: CDR1 MDHEN, CDR2 SYDVKM. Here the CDR3 reads CASSLFNSGTGAYEQYF. CDR3 coding DNA: TGTGCCAGCAGCTTATTTAATTCCGGGACAGGGGCCTACGAGCAGTACTTC.

V is TRBV7-2 and J is TRBJ2-1; 9 nucleotides align to TRBD2. Germline CDR1 SGHTA, CDR2 FQGNSA. V lost 4 bases to trimming and J lost 4 bases; unmatched junction nucleotides: 11. The CDR3 spans 17 residues. The CDR3: CASSSWGGLAVYNEQFF. The CDR3 nucleotides are TGTGCCAGCAGCTCATGGGGGGGACTAGCAGTATACAATGAGCAGTTCTTC.

J is TRBJ2-7 and V is TRBV5-1, with TRBD1 matching 11 bases. V was pared by 2 bases and J by 6 bases, with 10 bases of the junction left unmatched. The CDR3 covers 16 residues. Germline V gene sequence: CDR1 SGHRS, CDR2 YFSETQ. CDR3 sequence (DNA): TGCGCCAGCAGCTTTTCTCCCGGACAGGGGGCGTCCGAGCAGTACTTC. Translating it yields CASSFSPGQGASEQYF.